The 17 T cell receptor beta chains below were found in one sample sequenced in a study of blood T cell repertoires in COVID-19. Assay: immunoSEQ multiplex PCR; the TCRdb copy retains only in-frame clones and omits some. The sample holds more than 95,000 clones, 88% seen once. The sequenced sample was peripheral blood. These TCRs come from a woman over 75 with acute or convalescent COVID-19.

The chain combines TRBV7-2 with TRBJ2-1; D may be TRBD1 (5 bases). The germline V gene has CDR1 SGHTA and CDR2 FQGNSA. The CDR3 loop spans 15 amino acids. The ends were cut back, 2 bases at V and 3 bases at J, with 11 bases in the middle. The CDR3 protein is CASSLRWGYYNEQFF. CDR3 bases: TGTGCCAGCAGCTTAAGATGGGGCTACTACAATGAGCAGTTCTTC.

The J gene is TRBJ1-5, the V gene TRBV5-1, with D maybe TRBD1 (5 bases). With 4 bases removed from V and 4 bases from J, the gap between germline ends came to 18 bases. Looked up from germline, CDR1 is SGHRS and CDR2 is YFSETQ. The CDR3 has 16 residues. Written as DNA, the CDR3 is TGCGCCAGCAGCCCAGGCGCCTTGGGGGGTAATCAGCCCCAGCATTTT. Its translation: CASSPGALGGNQPQHF.

Turning to this clone: Within the sample, other DNA sequences also encode this same CDR3. The gene calls are TRBV7-2 and TRBJ1-1; unclear D gene. From germline, CDR1 is SGHTA and CDR2 FQGNSA. V was pared by 1 base and J by 4 bases, with 10 bases between. The CDR3 contains 14 residues. The CDR3 here is CASSLVGRGTEAFF. Here the CDR3 DNA reads TGTGCCAGCAGCTTAGTTGGTCGGGGCACTGAAGCTTTCTTT.

The chain carries TRBV5-1 and TRBJ2-7; possible D gene TRBD2, 5 bases. CDR3 length: 14 amino acids. V gave up 5 bases and J gave up 0 bases, with 12 bases separating them. Germline assignment: CDR1 SGHRS and CDR2 YFSETQ. CDR3 residues: CASSPGLNSYEQYF. The CDR3, as DNA: TGCGCCAGCAGTCCCGGACTCAACTCCTACGAGCAGTACTTC.

V is TRBV27 and J is TRBJ1-4; the D gene is possibly TRBD1 (6 bases). CDR3 length: 15 residues. Trimming took off 1 base at V and 7 bases at J, with 13 bases between the two ends. Germline CDR1 MNHEY, CDR2 SMNVEV (reference sequence). The chain's CDR3 is CASSLFGGEGEKLFF. CDR3 nucleotides: TGTGCCAGCAGTTTATTTGGGGGCGAGGGTGAAAAACTGTTTTTT.

The chain has TRBV7-6 and TRBJ2-7, with a possible D match to TRBD1 (5 bases). Germline V gives CDR1 SGHVS, CDR2 FNYEAQ. This CDR3 spans 13 amino acids. V was pared by 5 bases and J by 2 bases, with 10 bases between. For the CDR3, the DNA is TGTGCCAGCAGCCCTCAGGGAACCTACGAGCAGTACTTC. It translates to CASSPQGTYEQYF.

The chain has TRBV7-3 and TRBJ2-1; TRBD2 aligns across 12 bases. The V gene end was trimmed by 4 bases and the J gene end by 6 bases; junction bases not matched to a gene: 4. The CDR3 has 15 residues. The germline CDR1 and CDR2 sequences are SGHTA and FQGTGA. Written as DNA, the CDR3 is TGTGCCAGCAGCTCTACGACTAGCGGGAGCAATGAGCAGTTCTTC. It encodes CASSSTTSGSNEQFF.

The rearrangement uses TRBV3-1 (or the pseudogene TRBV3-2) and TRBJ2-7; D gene ambiguous. V gave up 6 bases and J gave up 0 bases, with 18 bases separating them. The germline V gene has CDR1 LGHDT and CDR2 YNNKEL (reference sequence). The CDR3 loop spans 16 amino acids. For the CDR3, the DNA is TGTGCCAGCAGTCCAGGTTGGCAGATCCGCTCCTACGAGCAGTACTTC. Its translation: CASSPGWQIRSYEQYF.

The rearrangement joins TRBV7-2 to TRBJ2-1; 9 nucleotides match TRBD1. The CDR3 extends over 14 amino acids. Germline values: CDR1 SGHTA, CDR2 FQGNSA. V lost 5 bases to trimming and J lost 8 bases; unmatched junction nucleotides: 7. CDR3 DNA: TGTGCCAGCAGCAAAAACAGGGGGCTCGATGAGCAGTTCTTC. Its protein is CASSKNRGLDEQFF.

CDR3 loop: CASRETGVTSPLHF. CDR3 DNA: TGTGCCAGTAGGGAGACAGGGGTCACTTCACCCCTCCACTTT. The gene calls are TRBV19 and TRBJ1-6; 8 bases map to TRBD1. This CDR3 is 14 amino acids long. The junction had 7 bases not matched to a gene; V was cut back by 6 bases and J by 9 bases. CDR1 and CDR2 from the germline V gene are LNHDA and SQIVND (reference sequence). Drawing the rest from reference TRBV19 and TRBJ1-6, the complete variable domain is DGGITQSPKYLFRKEGQNVTLSCEQNLNHDAMYWYRQDPGQGLRLIYYSQIVNDFQKGDIAEGYSVSREKKESFPLTVTSAQKNPTAFYLCASRETGVTSPLHFGNGTRLTVT.

This clone showed up just a few times. V and J are TRBV6-6 and TRBJ1-1, with a possible D match to TRBD1 (5 bases). CDR3 length equals 13 residues. The germline V gene has CDR1 MNHNY and CDR2 SVGAGI (reference sequence). V was pared by 7 bases and J by 3 bases, with 12 bases between. The CDR3 is CASTRGGDTEAFF. CDR3 sequence (DNA): TGTGCCAGCACTCGGGGGGGGGACACTGAAGCTTTCTTT.

The V gene is TRBV5-4, the J gene TRBJ2-3; the D gene is possibly TRBD2 (6 bases). The germline gives CDR1 SGHNT, CDR2 YYREEE (reference sequence). V shed 1 base and J shed 3 bases, with 12 bases lying between them. The CDR3 runs 15 residues. The CDR3 protein is CASSLLAKKTDTQYF. CDR3 in DNA: TGTGCCAGCAGCTTGCTAGCGAAAAAAACAGATACGCAGTATTTT.

The chain employs TRBV9 and TRBJ2-1; D possibly corresponds to TRBD2 (6 bases). The CDR3 is 13 amino acids. The V end lost 2 bases, the J end lost 4 bases, and 7 bases lay between the germline ends. Germline values: CDR1 SGDLS, CDR2 YYNGEE. CDR3 in amino acids: CASSVDYYNEQFF. CDR3 DNA: TGTGCCAGCAGCGTGGACTATTACAATGAGCAGTTCTTC.

The count of this clone is one. This rearrangement joins TRBV3-1 (or the pseudogene TRBV3-2) to TRBJ1-3; perhaps TRBD1 as D (6 bases). V lost 4 bases and J 1 base, leaving 8 bases between the germline ends. The CDR3 consists of 14 residues. The germline V gene encodes CDR1 LGHDT and CDR2 YNNKEL (reference sequence). The CDR3: CASSRQGSGNTIYF. The CDR3 nucleotides are TGTGCCAGCAGCCGCCAGGGGTCTGGAAACACCATATATTTT.

V usage is TRBV11-3 and J usage is TRBJ2-1; 8 positions agree with TRBD2. The CDR3 runs 15 residues. CDR1 is SGHNT, CDR2 YENEEA, per germline. The V gene end was trimmed by 2 bases and the J gene end by 4 bases; junction bases not matched to a gene: 4. CDR3 in amino acids: CASSLYVAGYNEQFF. CDR3 nucleotide sequence: TGTGCCAGCAGCTTATATGTAGCGGGGTACAATGAGCAGTTCTTC.

This chain uses TRBV2 with TRBJ2-3; D possibly corresponds to TRBD1 (6 bases). The CDR3 extends over 15 amino acids. Trimming cost V 8 bases and J 8 bases, with 23 bases left between them. CDR1 is SNHLY and CDR2 is FYNNEI in the germline V gene. CDR3 amino acids: CASGQDSSRIGTQYF. CDR3 nucleotide sequence: TGTGCCAGCGGGCAGGACAGTTCCCGGATAGGTACGCAGTATTTT.

This clone was counted only a few times. V and J are TRBV4-2 and TRBJ1-6; 8 bases map to TRBD1. This CDR3 comprises 15 residues. Germline V gene data show CDR1 as LGHNA and CDR2 as YNFKEQ. V gave up 6 bases and J gave up 7 bases; unmatched junction bases: 8. CDR3 region: CASRFETGGNSPLHF. In DNA, the CDR3 is TGTGCCAGCAGGTTCGAAACAGGGGGGAATTCACCCCTCCACTTT.